These T cell receptor beta chains were read from a single sample in a study of blood T cell dynamics during melanoma immunotherapy. Profiled with immunoSEQ multiplex PCR; TCRdb holds only in-frame clones, not every one. This repertoire shows thousands of clones, around 85% found once; its top ten account for less than 4.5%. Specimen: blood, collected from a patient treated with checkpoint blockade. Source of these receptors: a human donor with melanoma. CDR3s include the opening cysteine and the closing phenylalanine or tryptophan. A D gene is named only where the DNA matches it firmly. Only part of the rows carry a size: once, few, many, or a class if the clone is expanded.

.	TRBJ1-3	TRBV10-3	.	TGTGCCAGCAGTACTGACGGCAACTCCTCTGGAAACACCATATATTTT	CASSTDGNSSGNTIYF
.	TRBJ2-7	TRBV27	.	TGTGCCAGCGGAGACAGGCCCTACGAGCAGTACTTC	CASGDRPYEQYF
.	TRBJ1-2	TRBV6-5	.	TGTGCCAGCAGTCCTCCCATTCAGGGGCACGGTGGCTACACCTTC	CASSPPIQGHGGYTF
TRBD1	TRBJ1-5	TRBV9	.	TGTGCCAGCAGCCGACACGCCAGGGGGCTAGATCAGCCCCAGCATTTT	CASSRHARGLDQPQHF
.	TRBJ1-2	TRBV10-3	.	TGTGCCATCCAACTCAACTATGGCTACACCTTC	CAIQLNYGYTF
.	TRBJ1-1	TRBV7-8	.	TGTGCCAGCAGCTTAGCCCCGTGGGCTGAAGCTTTCTTT	CASSLAPWAEAFF
.	TRBJ2-6	TRBV2	.	TGTGCCGGCAGGGGTAGCTCTGGGGCCAACGTCCTGACTTTC	CAGRGSSGANVLTF
TRBD2	TRBJ2-7	TRBV2	.	TGTGCCAGCAGTGCATTAGGCGGGGGTACCTTCTACGAGCAGTACTTC	CASSALGGGTFYEQYF
.	TRBJ1-3	TRBV25-1	once	TGTGCCAGCAGGGACGACAGAAGCTCTGGAAACACCATATATTTT	CASRDDRSSGNTIYF
TRBD1	TRBJ2-1	TRBV10-3	once	TGTGCCATCAGTGGGGAGACAGGGGTGGCTGAGCAGTTCTTC	CAISGETGVAEQFF
.	TRBJ1-5	TRBV28	.	TGTGCCAGCAGTCGAATGACACAATATAGCAATCAGCCCCAGCATTTT	CASSRMTQYSNQPQHF
.	TRBJ1-1	TRBV2	.	TGTGCCAGCAATCCTATCATACGGGGACGGTGGGCTGAAGCTTTCTTT	CASNPIIRGRWAEAFF
TRBD2	TRBJ2-7	TRBV6-1	.	TGTGCCAGCAGTGTTAGCGGGAGGGGGGGCACCGAGCAGTACTTC	CASSVSGRGGTEQYF
TRBD2	TRBJ2-1	TRBV7-6	.	TGTGCCAGCAGCTTACTAGCGGGGATAGACAATGAGCAGTTCTTC	CASSLLAGIDNEQFF
TRBD2	TRBJ2-7	TRBV11-2	.	TGTGCCAGCAGCTTAGTGAGGACTAGCGGGAGTAGCGAGCAGTACTTC	CASSLVRTSGSSEQYF
.	TRBJ2-7	TRBV7-2	.	TGTGCCAGCAGCCTCTCCGGCGGCTACGAGCAGTACTTC	CASSLSGGYEQYF
TRBD1	TRBJ1-1	TRBV25-1	.	TGTGCCAGCAGTGAGGACAGGACAGGGGTTATAGCTTTCTTT	CASSEDRTGVIAFF
TRBD2	TRBJ2-4	TRBV9	.	TGTGCCAGCAGCCCCCAACTAGCGGGAGGGAACATTCAGTACTTC	CASSPQLAGGNIQYF
.	TRBJ1-1	TRBV13	.	TGTGCCAGCAGCTTAGACGAGGAAAACACTGAAGCTTTCTTT	CASSLDEENTEAFF
.	TRBJ2-6	TRBV7-7	.	TGTGCCAGCTCGCCCGGGGGGGCCAACGTCCTGACTTTC	CASSPGGANVLTF
TRBD1	TRBJ1-1	TRBV5-1	.	TGCGCCAGCAGCCACCGACAGGGGAGTGTCACTGAAGCTTTCTTT	CASSHRQGSVTEAFF
.	TRBJ1-5	TRBV28	.	TGTGCCAGCAGTGGCAGGGAAGTCAATCAGCCCCAGCATTTT	CASSGREVNQPQHF
TRBD2	TRBJ2-1	TRBV7-8	once	TGTGCCAGCAGCCCACTAGCGGGAGACCACAATGAGCAGTTCTTC	CASSPLAGDHNEQFF
TRBD1	TRBJ1-6	TRBV28	once	TGTGCCAGCAAGGGACAGCCCCATTCACCCCTCCACTTT	CASKGQPHSPLHF
TRBD1	TRBJ1-1	TRBV27	.	TGTGCCAGCAGTTTATACACCGTGAGGACAGGGGGCACTGAAGCTTTCTTT	CASSLYTVRTGGTEAFF
.	TRBJ1-4	TRBV5-6	.	TGTGCCAGCAGCCCGGACACGGGACGAGAAAAACTGTTTTTT	CASSPDTGREKLFF
.	TRBJ1-3	TRBV5-1	.	TGCGCCAGCAGCTTGGAGGGGTCTGGAAACACCATATATTTT	CASSLEGSGNTIYF
.	TRBJ2-2	TRBV9	.	TGTGCCAGCAGCGTAGGGTGGGAGGACGCGAACACCGGGGAGCTGTTTTTT	CASSVGWEDANTGELFF
.	TRBJ2-7	TRBV29-1	.	TGCAGCGTTGATGGACGTGGTACCTACGAGCAGTACTTC	CSVDGRGTYEQYF
.	TRBJ2-7	TRBV6-6	.	TGTGCCAGCAGCGGGTCCTACGAGCAGTACTTC	CASSGSYEQYF
.	TRBJ1-3	TRBV4-2	.	TGTGCCAGCGGATCATTAAGCCGTAGGCAGAGCGAACTCGGAAACACCATATATTTT	CASGSLSRRQSELGNTIYF
.	TRBJ1-2	TRBV11-2	.	TGTGCCAGCAGCTTTTCCCGGGGGAACAACTATGGCTACACCTTC	CASSFSRGNNYGYTF
.	TRBJ1-4	TRBV6-5	once	TGTGCCAGCAGTTACGGCGAAAGTGGAAAACTGTTTTTT	CASSYGESGKLFF
.	TRBJ1-1	TRBV7-9	.	TGTGCCAGCAGCCGTGCTTGGGAGAGCACTGAAGCTTTCTTT	CASSRAWESTEAFF
.	TRBJ1-5	TRBV19	.	TGTGCCAGTAGTTGGGACAGCAATCAGCCCCAGCATTTT	CASSWDSNQPQHF
TRBD2	TRBJ2-7	TRBV19	.	TGTGCCAGTGCCTGGGGCGGGAGAAGCAACGAGCAGTACTTC	CASAWGGRSNEQYF
.	TRBJ1-5	TRBV28	.	TGTGCCAGCAGTTTAGAGGGAAGCGGCAATCAGCCCCAGCATTTT	CASSLEGSGNQPQHF
.	TRBJ1-1	TRBV28	.	TGTGCCAGCAGTTCATTACAGGATTGGAACACTGAAGCTTTCTTT	CASSSLQDWNTEAFF
TRBD1	TRBJ2-6	TRBV7-6	.	TGTGCCAGCAGCTTAACAGGGGCTGGGGCCAACGTCCTGACTTTC	CASSLTGAGANVLTF
.	TRBJ1-1	TRBV6-6	.	TGTGCCAGCAGTTTCTCCCAGGGGTACACTGAAGCTTTCTTT	CASSFSQGYTEAFF
.	TRBJ2-7	TRBV6-1	.	TGTGCCAGCACCTCAAGGACAAGACCCAACTACGAGCAGTACTTC	CASTSRTRPNYEQYF
.	TRBJ2-7	TRBV28	.	TGTGCCAGCAGTTCCCGCCCCGGGGGTACCTACGAGCAGTACTTC	CASSSRPGGTYEQYF
TRBD1	TRBJ1-6	TRBV6-6	once	TGTGCCAGCAGTTCGACAGGGGATAATTCACCCCTCCACTTT	CASSSTGDNSPLHF
TRBD1	TRBJ2-7	TRBV9	medium-sized	TGTGCCAGCAGCGTGGGACAGGGGGTCTACGAGCAGTACTTC	CASSVGQGVYEQYF
.	TRBJ1-2	TRBV13	.	TGTGCCAGCAGCTTAGAAGGTAGGGTGAAGGAGTATGGCTACACCTTC	CASSLEGRVKEYGYTF
.	TRBJ1-2	TRBV28	.	TGTGCCAGCAGTTTCCCGGGGGGGAGGAACTATGGCTACACCTTC	CASSFPGGRNYGYTF
.	TRBJ1-4	TRBV6-6	.	TGTGCCAGCAGGTACAGAGGGGGGACGAATGAAAAACTGTTTTTT	CASRYRGGTNEKLFF
.	TRBJ1-1	TRBV18	.	TGTGCCAGCTCATCCCAGGCGAACACTGAAGCTTTCTTT	CASSSQANTEAFF
.	TRBJ2-7	TRBV6-6	.	TGTGCCAGCAGTTATCACAGCAGGGAAATGGCCGAGCAGTACTTC	CASSYHSREMAEQYF
TRBD1	TRBJ1-1	TRBV2	.	TGTGCCAGCATCCTGGACAGGGGCACTGAAGCTTTCTTT	CASILDRGTEAFF
.	TRBJ1-1	TRBV5-5	.	TGTGCCAGCAGCTTGTTCAGCGGGAACACTGAAGCTTTCTTT	CASSLFSGNTEAFF
TRBD1	TRBJ1-6	TRBV4-1	.	TGCGCCAGCAGCCCCAGGCCCGGGACAGGATCTAATTCACCCCTCCACTTT	CASSPRPGTGSNSPLHF